This T cell receptor beta chain is drawn from a study of blood T cell repertoires in COVID-19 (dated by TCRdb to 2020 to 2022). Study-wide context: Samples from collaborators originated in the United States, Italy and Spain and spanned both the acute and convalescent phases of COVID-19. The repertoires were made available in a free public database intended to serve as a resource for research on the immune response to SARS-CoV-2. Where HLA class I and class II types were available, the types were taken from metadata supplied by the sample provider, not from assay-based typing. Samples were obtained from the ongoing ImmuneRACE study (first 160 participants) and from approximately 1,200 subjects provided by 6 global collaborators. The prospective study material was composed of cDNA or gDNA derived from T cells, B-cell-depleted T cells, or PBMCs. Deeply sampled blood TCRbeta repertoires from subjects exposed to, actively infected with, or recovered from COVID-19 were included in the dataset. Nearly every sample came with metadata listing a de-identified subject ID, COVID-19 status, age in years and sex. Results the study describes overall, beyond this receptor: The quantity of clinical and demographic metadata differed by source and by participant and was supplied without curation.

Enrolling through a virtual design, the prospective study's participants ranged in age from roughly 18 to 89 years and lived across 24 United States geographic areas. To assign participants to cohorts, the prospective study relied on clinical history that participants themselves reported in a screening survey and a study questionnaire. Recovered participants in ImmuneRACE Cohort 3 were defined as having two consecutive negative NP/OP PCR tests, clearance from a healthcare professional, or resolution of symptoms. In the prospective study, whole blood, serum and a nasopharyngeal or oropharyngeal swab were collected from each participant by mobile phlebotomists. Participants in the prospective study had the option to provide additional blood draws and questionnaires over an approximately 2-month period. Before DNA extraction, blood samples from the prospective study were shipped at room temperature or frozen.

The immunoSEQ Assay, a bias-controlled multiplex PCR, was used to amplify TCRbeta CDR3 regions from genomic DNA. The original methods were these. Within the assay, amplification of reference gene primers was used to estimate how many nucleated cells each sample contained. To quantify the absolute abundance of each unique TCRbeta CDR3 rearrangement, sequence reads were collapsed and filtered. For each sample, productive Simpson clonality was calculated as the square root of Simpson's diversity index over productive rearrangements. TCRdb re-hosts the immuneACCESS table, in-frame sequences only. Its copies lack some clones; in the studies checked, an unresolved V gene accounts for under half of them, and the cause for the rest is not known. The DNA was the basis for D and trimming; V, J and clone size are from that table. Here the sample has about 300,000 clones; approximately 84% occur a single time. Clones ranked in the top ten supply 3.5% to 5% of the sample.

Comment on this clone: Which antigen it targets is not known. Per-nucleotide qualities are absent, and no much larger clonotype sits a single base away.

CDR1 and CDR2 are read off the germline V gene as MDHEN and SYDVKM. A distance of 6 bases separates the germline ends of V and J, which lose 8 bases and 2 bases respectively. Taken from cysteine to phenylalanine, the CDR3 has 11 residues. Only the CDR3 part of the read is kept: 33 bases, read in frame from the first base. The chain is made from TRBV28 and TRBJ1-2, with the D gene not clear enough to name. Sequences were obtained from PBMCs or T cells enriched from blood (not recorded which). The origin of this receptor is a man aged 25-45 years who had recovered from COVID-19. Read as DNA, the sequence is TGTGCCAGCGGGCAGAACTATGGCTACACCTTC. Its translation reads: CASGQNYGYTF.